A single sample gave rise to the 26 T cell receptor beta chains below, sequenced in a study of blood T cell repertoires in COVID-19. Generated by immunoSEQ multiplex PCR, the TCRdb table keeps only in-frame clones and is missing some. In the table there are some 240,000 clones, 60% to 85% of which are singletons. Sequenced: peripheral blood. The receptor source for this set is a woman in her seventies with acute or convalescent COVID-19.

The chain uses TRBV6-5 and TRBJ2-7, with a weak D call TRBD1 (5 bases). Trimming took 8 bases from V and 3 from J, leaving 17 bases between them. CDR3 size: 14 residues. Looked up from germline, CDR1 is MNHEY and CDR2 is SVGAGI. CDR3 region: CASLPQGKNYEQYV. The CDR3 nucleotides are TGTGCCAGCTTACCCCAGGGTAAGAACTACGAGCAGTACGTC.

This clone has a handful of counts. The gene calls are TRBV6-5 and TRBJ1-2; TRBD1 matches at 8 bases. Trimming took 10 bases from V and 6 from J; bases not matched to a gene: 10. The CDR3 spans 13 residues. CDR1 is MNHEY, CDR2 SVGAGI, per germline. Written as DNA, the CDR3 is TGTGCCACCTTGGGGACAGGAAGCAATGGCTACACCTTC. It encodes CATLGTGSNGYTF.

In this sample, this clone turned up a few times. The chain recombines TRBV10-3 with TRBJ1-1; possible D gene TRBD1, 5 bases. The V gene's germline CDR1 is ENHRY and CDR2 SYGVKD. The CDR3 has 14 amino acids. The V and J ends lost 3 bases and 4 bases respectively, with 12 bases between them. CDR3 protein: CAISDGGGGTEAFF. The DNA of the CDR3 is TGTGCCATCAGTGACGGGGGTGGAGGCACTGAAGCTTTCTTT.

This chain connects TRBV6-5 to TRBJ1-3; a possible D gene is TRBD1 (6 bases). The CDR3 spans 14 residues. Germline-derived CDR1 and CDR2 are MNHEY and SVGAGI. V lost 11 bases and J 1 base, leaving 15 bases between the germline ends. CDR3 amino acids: CASRPRGSGNTIYF. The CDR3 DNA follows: TGTGCCTCCAGACCCAGGGGATCTGGAAACACCATATATTTT.

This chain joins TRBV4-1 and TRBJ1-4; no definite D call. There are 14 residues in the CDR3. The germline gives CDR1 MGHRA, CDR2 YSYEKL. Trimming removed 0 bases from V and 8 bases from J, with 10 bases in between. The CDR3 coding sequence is TGCGCCAGCAGCCAAGAGGAGGACCGGGAAAAACTGTTTTTT. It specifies CASSQEEDREKLFF.

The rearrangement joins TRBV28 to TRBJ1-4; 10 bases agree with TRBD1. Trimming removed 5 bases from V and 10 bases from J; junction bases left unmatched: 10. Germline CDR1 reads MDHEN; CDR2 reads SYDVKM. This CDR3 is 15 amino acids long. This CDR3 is CASSPWGDRGGKLFF. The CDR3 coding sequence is TGTGCCAGCAGTCCGTGGGGGGACAGGGGAGGAAAACTGTTTTTT. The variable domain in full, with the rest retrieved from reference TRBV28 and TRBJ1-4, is DVKVTQSSRYLVKRTGEKVFLECVQDMDHENMFWYRQDPGLGLRLIYFSYDVKMKEKGDIPEGYSVSREKKERFSLILESASTNQTSMYLCASSPWGDRGGKLFFGSGTQLSVL.

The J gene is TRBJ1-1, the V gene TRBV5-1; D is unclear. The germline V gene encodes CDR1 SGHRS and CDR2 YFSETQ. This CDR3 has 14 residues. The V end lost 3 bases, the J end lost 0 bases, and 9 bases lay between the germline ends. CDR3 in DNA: TGCGCCAGCAGCTCCGCCGGGATGAACACTGAAGCTTTCTTT. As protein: CASSSAGMNTEAFF.

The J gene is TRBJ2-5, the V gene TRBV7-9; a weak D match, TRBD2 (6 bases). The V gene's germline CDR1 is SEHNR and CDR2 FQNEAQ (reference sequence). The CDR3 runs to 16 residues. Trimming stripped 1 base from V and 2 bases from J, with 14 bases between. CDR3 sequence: CASSLGRDSRQETQYF. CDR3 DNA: TGTGCCAGCAGCTTAGGCCGGGACTCGCGGCAAGAGACCCAGTACTTC.

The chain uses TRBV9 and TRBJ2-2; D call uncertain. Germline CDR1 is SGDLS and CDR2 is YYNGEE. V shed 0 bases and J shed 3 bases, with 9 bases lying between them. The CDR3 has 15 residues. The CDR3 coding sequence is TGTGCCAGCAGCGTAGCGGTCACCCACACCGGGGAGCTGTTTTTT. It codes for CASSVAVTHTGELFF.

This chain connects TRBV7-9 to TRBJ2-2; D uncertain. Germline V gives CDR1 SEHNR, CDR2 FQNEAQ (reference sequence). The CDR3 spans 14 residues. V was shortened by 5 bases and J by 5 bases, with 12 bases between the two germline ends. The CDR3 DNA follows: TGTGCCAGCAGCCCCACTCCCCCGACCGGGGAGCTGTTTTTT. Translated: CASSPTPPTGELFF.

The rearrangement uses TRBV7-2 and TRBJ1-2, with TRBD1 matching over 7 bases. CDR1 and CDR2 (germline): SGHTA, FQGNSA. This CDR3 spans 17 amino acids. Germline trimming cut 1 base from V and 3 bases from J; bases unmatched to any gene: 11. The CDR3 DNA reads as TGTGCCAGCAGCTTAGGACCCGGGATCGGGACAGACTATGGCTACACCTTC. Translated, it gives CASSLGPGIGTDYGYTF.

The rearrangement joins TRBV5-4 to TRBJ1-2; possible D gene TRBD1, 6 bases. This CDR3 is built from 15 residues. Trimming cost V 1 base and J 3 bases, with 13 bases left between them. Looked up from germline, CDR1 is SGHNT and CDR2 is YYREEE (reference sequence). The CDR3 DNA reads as TGTGCCAGCAGCTTGCGGGGGGGCTCCGACTATGGCTACACCTTC. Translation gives CASSLRGGSDYGYTF.

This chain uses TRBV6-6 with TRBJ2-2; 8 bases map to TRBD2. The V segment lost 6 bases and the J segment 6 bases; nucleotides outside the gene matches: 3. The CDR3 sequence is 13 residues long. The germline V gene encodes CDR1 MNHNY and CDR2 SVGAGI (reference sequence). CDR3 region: CASSGGAAGELFF. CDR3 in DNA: TGTGCCAGCAGCGGGGGGGCGGCCGGGGAGCTGTTTTTT.

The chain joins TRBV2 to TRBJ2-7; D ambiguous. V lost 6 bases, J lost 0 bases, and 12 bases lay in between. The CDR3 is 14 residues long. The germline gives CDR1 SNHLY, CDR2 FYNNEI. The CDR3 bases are TGTGCCAGCAGGGTTAGAAGTAGCTCCTACGAGCAGTACTTC. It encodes CASRVRSSSYEQYF.

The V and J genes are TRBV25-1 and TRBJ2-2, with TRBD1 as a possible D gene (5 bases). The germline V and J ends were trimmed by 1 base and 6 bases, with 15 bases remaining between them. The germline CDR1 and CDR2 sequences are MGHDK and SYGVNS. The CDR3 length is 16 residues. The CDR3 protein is CASSESRPQGAGELFF. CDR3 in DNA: TGTGCCAGCAGTGAATCGAGGCCGCAAGGGGCCGGGGAGCTGTTTTTT.

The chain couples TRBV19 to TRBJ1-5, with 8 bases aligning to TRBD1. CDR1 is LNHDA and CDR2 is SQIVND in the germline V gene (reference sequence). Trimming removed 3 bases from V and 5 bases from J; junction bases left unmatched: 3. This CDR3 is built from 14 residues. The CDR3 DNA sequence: TGTGCCAGTAGTATCAGGACAGGGCATCAGCCCCAGCATTTT. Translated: CASSIRTGHQPQHF.

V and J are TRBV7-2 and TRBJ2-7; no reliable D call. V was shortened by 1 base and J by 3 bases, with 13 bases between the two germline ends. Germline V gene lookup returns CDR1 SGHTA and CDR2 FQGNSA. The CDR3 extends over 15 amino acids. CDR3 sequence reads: CASSLGTQTFYEQYV. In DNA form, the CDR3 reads TGTGCCAGCAGCTTAGGTACCCAGACTTTCTACGAGCAGTACGTC.

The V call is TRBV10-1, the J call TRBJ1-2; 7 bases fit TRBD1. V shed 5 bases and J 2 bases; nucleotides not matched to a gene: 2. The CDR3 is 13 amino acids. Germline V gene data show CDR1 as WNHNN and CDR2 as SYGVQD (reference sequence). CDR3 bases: TGCGCCAGCAGTTTGGACAGGAACTATGGCTACACCTTC. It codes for CASSLDRNYGYTF.

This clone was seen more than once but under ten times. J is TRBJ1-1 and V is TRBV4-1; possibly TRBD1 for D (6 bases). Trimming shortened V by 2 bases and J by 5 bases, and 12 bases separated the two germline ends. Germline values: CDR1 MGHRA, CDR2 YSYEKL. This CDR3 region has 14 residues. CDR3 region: CASSQWGLGTEAFF. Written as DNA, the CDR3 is TGCGCCAGCAGCCAATGGGGGCTGGGAACTGAAGCTTTCTTT.

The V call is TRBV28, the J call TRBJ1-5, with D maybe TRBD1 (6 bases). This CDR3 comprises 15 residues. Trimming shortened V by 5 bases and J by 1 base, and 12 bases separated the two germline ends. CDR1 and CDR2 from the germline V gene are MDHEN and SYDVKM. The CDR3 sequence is CASSITGRSNQPQHF. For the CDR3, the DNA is TGTGCCAGCAGTATTACAGGGCGGAGCAATCAGCCCCAGCATTTT.

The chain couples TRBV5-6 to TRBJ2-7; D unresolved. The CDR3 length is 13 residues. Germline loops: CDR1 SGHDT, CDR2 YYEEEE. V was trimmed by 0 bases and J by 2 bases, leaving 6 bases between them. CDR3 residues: CASSLDTTYEQYF. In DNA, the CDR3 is TGTGCCAGCAGCTTGGACACCACCTACGAGCAGTACTTC.

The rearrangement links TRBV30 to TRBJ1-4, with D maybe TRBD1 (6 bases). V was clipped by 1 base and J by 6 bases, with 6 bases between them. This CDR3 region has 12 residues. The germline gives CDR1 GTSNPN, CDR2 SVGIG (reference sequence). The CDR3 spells CAWSDRDEKLFF. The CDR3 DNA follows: TGTGCCTGGAGTGACAGGGATGAAAAACTGTTTTTT.

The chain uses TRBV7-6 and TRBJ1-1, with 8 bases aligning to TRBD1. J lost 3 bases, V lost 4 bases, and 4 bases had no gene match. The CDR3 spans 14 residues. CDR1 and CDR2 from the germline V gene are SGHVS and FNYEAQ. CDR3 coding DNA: TGTGCCAGCAGCTCCCAGGGGGCTGACACTGAAGCTTTCTTT. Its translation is CASSSQGADTEAFF.

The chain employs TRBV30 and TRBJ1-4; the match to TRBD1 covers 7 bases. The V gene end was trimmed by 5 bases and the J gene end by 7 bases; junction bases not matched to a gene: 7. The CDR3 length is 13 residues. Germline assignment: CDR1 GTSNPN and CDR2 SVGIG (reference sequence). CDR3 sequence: CAWAYGTAEKLFF. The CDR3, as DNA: TGTGCCTGGGCTTATGGGACAGCTGAAAAACTGTTTTTT.

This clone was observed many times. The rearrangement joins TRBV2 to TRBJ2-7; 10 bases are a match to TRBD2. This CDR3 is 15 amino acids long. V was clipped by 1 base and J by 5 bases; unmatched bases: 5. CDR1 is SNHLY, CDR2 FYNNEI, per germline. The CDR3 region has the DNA TGTGCCAGCAGTGAAGTCGTGCTAGCGGGGGACGAGCAGTACTTC. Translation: CASSEVVLAGDEQYF. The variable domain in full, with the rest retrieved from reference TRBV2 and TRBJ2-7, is EPEVTQTPSHQVTQMGQEVILRCVPISNHLYFYWYRQILGQKVEFLVSFYNNEISEKSEIFDDQFSVERPDGSNFTLKIRSTKLEDSAMYFCASSEVVLAGDEQYFGPGTRLTVT.

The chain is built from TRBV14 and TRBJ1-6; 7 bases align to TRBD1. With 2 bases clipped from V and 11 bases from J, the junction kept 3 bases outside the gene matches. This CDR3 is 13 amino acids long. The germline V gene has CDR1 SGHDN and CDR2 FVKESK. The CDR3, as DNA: TGTGCCAGCAGCCAAACAGGGGATACACCCCTCCACTTT. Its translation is CASSQTGDTPLHF.